This entry lists 20 T cell receptor beta chains sequenced from one sample in a study of blood T cell repertoires in COVID-19. The method was immunoSEQ multiplex PCR; TCRdb's version includes in-frame clones alone and lacks a portion of them. The sample shows tens of thousands of clones, 75% to 90% of them seen only once. The sequenced sample was peripheral blood. These TCRs come from a human donor in a cohort sampled during active COVID-19.

The chain uses TRBV28 and TRBJ1-2, with D tentatively TRBD1 (6 bases). Trimming pared 6 bases from V and 7 bases from J, leaving 12 bases between. The length of the CDR3 is 12 residues. CDR1 and CDR2 from the germline V gene are MDHEN and SYDVKM. As DNA, the CDR3 is TGTGCCAGCAGCCCTATAGGGGGTGGCTACACCTTC. It translates to CASSPIGGGYTF.

The chain recombines TRBV28 with TRBJ2-3; a weak D match, TRBD1 (5 bases). Germline lookup yields CDR1 MDHEN and CDR2 SYDVKM. Trimming removed 3 bases from V and 8 bases from J, with 9 bases in between. The CDR3 is 12 amino acids. The CDR3 nucleotides are TGTGCCAGCAGTTTGGTTAGGGGTACGCAGTATTTT. Translating gives CASSLVRGTQYF.

This rearrangement joins TRBV12-3 or TRBV12-4 to TRBJ1-1, with a possible D match to TRBD1 (6 bases). V was clipped by 6 bases and J by 5 bases, with 13 bases between them. CDR3 length: 13 residues. The CDR3 coding sequence is TGTGCCAGCAGCCCAGGGGTATGGACTGAAGCTTTCTTT. This codes for CASSPGVWTEAFF.

The chain employs TRBV9 and TRBJ1-1; 8 nucleotides agree with TRBD1. CDR1 and CDR2 (germline): SGDLS, YYNGEE. V trimming: 3 bases; J trimming: 1 base; junction bases outside the gene matches: 5. The CDR3 totals 15 residues. The CDR3: CASSGSQGANTEAFF. The DNA of the CDR3 is TGTGCCAGCAGCGGTTCCCAGGGGGCGAACACTGAAGCTTTCTTT.

The CDR3 DNA sequence: TGTGCCAGCTCTCGGGACACCTCAAGAGAGCAGTACTTC. As protein: CASSRDTSREQYF. The chain is built from TRBV18 and TRBJ2-7; a weak D match, TRBD1 (6 bases). Germline V gene sequence: CDR1 KGHSH, CDR2 LQKENI. The CDR3 extends over 13 amino acids. Trimming took 6 bases from V and 7 from J, leaving 16 bases between them.

A few counts support this clone. This chain connects TRBV7-9 to TRBJ1-5; a possible D gene is TRBD1 (5 bases). This CDR3 comprises 15 residues. In germline, CDR1 is SEHNR, CDR2 FQNEAQ (reference sequence). Trimming removed 5 bases at V and 4 bases at J, with 15 bases between. The CDR3 here is CASSLDGGANQPQHF. DNA of the CDR3: TGTGCCAGCAGCCTGGACGGAGGGGCGAATCAGCCCCAGCATTTT.

The CDR3 sequence: CASSLAGGLWETQYF. The CDR3 bases are TGTGCCAGCAGCTTAGCAGGGGGCTTATGGGAGACCCAGTACTTC. The chain combines TRBV11-2 with TRBJ2-5; TRBD1 aligns across 8 bases. Per the germline V gene, CDR1 is SGHAT and CDR2 is FQNNGV. V was pared by 1 base and J by 5 bases, with 6 bases of the junction left unmatched. The CDR3 is made up of 15 amino acids.

The V gene is TRBV19, the J gene TRBJ2-3, with D unresolved. Germline V gene data show CDR1 as LNHDA and CDR2 as SQIVND (reference sequence). V gave up 3 bases and J gave up 3 bases, with 4 bases separating them. The CDR3 is made up of 12 amino acids. The CDR3: CASSMATDTQYF. For the CDR3, the DNA is TGTGCCAGTAGTATGGCTACAGATACGCAGTATTTT.

The V and J genes are TRBV7-2 and TRBJ2-2; a weak D match, TRBD2 (6 bases). Germline V gene sequence: CDR1 SGHTA, CDR2 FQGNSA. The CDR3 loop spans 15 amino acids. V lost 7 bases and J 5 bases, leaving 17 bases between the germline ends. CDR3: CASTQRGVGTGELFF. The CDR3 coding sequence is TGTGCCAGCACACAACGCGGGGTGGGAACCGGGGAGCTGTTTTTT.

This chain joins TRBV7-2 and TRBJ2-1; 7 bases match TRBD2. The junction had 3 bases not matched to a gene; V was cut back by 1 base and J by 6 bases. The length of the CDR3 is 14 residues. The germline V gene encodes CDR1 SGHTA and CDR2 FQGNSA. The CDR3 loop is CASSLGGTTNEQFF. CDR3 nucleotide sequence: TGTGCCAGCAGCTTAGGTGGGACTACCAATGAGCAGTTCTTC.

V gene TRBV12-3 or TRBV12-4 combines with J gene TRBJ2-5; tentative D call: TRBD1 (5 bases). This CDR3 is built from 11 residues. Trimming took 3 bases from V and 9 from J, leaving 8 bases between them. The CDR3 loop is CASSFAGPQYF. As DNA, the CDR3 is TGTGCCAGCAGTTTTGCAGGGCCCCAGTACTTC.

V and J are TRBV6-2 or TRBV6-3 and TRBJ1-1; D not resolved. V gave up 0 bases and J gave up 5 bases, with 10 bases separating them. The CDR3 consists of 14 residues. CDR1 and CDR2 (germline): MNHEY, SVGEGT. The CDR3 DNA sequence: TGTGCCAGCAGTTACTCAGCAGGAAAGACTGAAGCTTTCTTT. Its translation is CASSYSAGKTEAFF.

Here the CDR3 DNA reads TGCGCCAGCAGCTTGTCCCCCAGGGGGCTCACTGAAGCTTTCTTT. It yields the protein CASSLSPRGLTEAFF. The chain carries TRBV5-1 and TRBJ1-1, with 8 bases that match TRBD1. This CDR3 spans 15 amino acids. The germline V gene has CDR1 SGHRS and CDR2 YFSETQ. V lost 1 base and J lost 4; bases outside the gene matches: 6.

The V call is TRBV2, the J call TRBJ2-7; 7 nucleotides align to TRBD1. There are 14 residues in the CDR3. With V trimmed by 8 bases and J by 3 bases, 10 bases remained unmatched. Germline loops: CDR1 SNHLY, CDR2 FYNNEI. The CDR3 here is CASSFTTGSYEQYF. CDR3 DNA: TGTGCCAGCTCCTTCACGACAGGGAGCTACGAGCAGTACTTC.

The rearrangement joins TRBV5-1 to TRBJ2-3; D is possibly TRBD1 (6 bases). This CDR3 contains 16 residues. V lost 5 bases and J 0 bases, leaving 16 bases between the germline ends. CDR1 and CDR2 (germline): SGHRS, YFSETQ. CDR3 in DNA: TGCGCCAGCAGGACAGGAAGTTCGGCTAGCACAGATACGCAGTATTTT. It translates to CASRTGSSASTDTQYF.

This clone was seen a handful of times. The CDR3 loop reads CAWRRATFTDTQYF. CDR3 DNA sequence: TGTGCCTGGAGGCGGGCCACCTTCACAGATACGCAGTATTTT. The gene calls are TRBV30 and TRBJ2-3; weak D call: TRBD2 (5 bases). CDR3 length: 14 residues. Between the trimmed V and J ends, which lost 3 bases and 2 bases, there was a span of 12 bases. CDR1 and CDR2 from the germline V gene are GTSNPN and SVGIG (reference sequence).

The V call is TRBV6-4, the J call TRBJ2-1; TRBD2 aligns across 12 bases. The J segment lost 8 bases and the V segment lost 4 bases, leaving 12 bases of the junction unmatched. CDR1 MRHNA and CDR2 SNTAGT come from the germline V gene. The CDR3 is 17 residues long. In DNA, the CDR3 is TGTGCCAGCAGTGGATTCTTGACTAGCGGGAGAAAGGATGAGCAGTTCTTC. This sequence encodes CASSGFLTSGRKDEQFF.

V gene TRBV7-3 combines with J gene TRBJ2-1; 8 bases line up with TRBD2. The germline CDR1 and CDR2 sequences are SGHTA and FQGTGA. The ends lost 4 bases at V and 9 bases at J; junction bases unmatched: 8. This CDR3 region has 14 residues. The DNA of the CDR3 is TGTGCCAGCAGCTCCGCCGGCGGGGGGCTTGAGCAGTTCTTC. Its translation is CASSSAGGGLEQFF.

This sequence joins TRBV27 and TRBJ1-1; D is ambiguous. CDR1 is MNHEY and CDR2 is SMNVEV in the germline V gene (reference sequence). Trimming stripped 6 bases from V and 3 bases from J, with 17 bases between. The length of the CDR3 is 15 residues. The CDR3 DNA reads as TGTGCCAGCAGCAAGGACGGGGTTTCTCACACTGAAGCTTTCTTT. This translates into CASSKDGVSHTEAFF.

This chain connects TRBV5-1 to TRBJ2-3; TRBD1 is a possible D gene (5 bases). The V and J ends lost 5 bases and 1 base respectively, with 11 bases between them. Germline V CDR1 and CDR2: SGHRS, YFSETQ. The CDR3 sequence is 14 residues long. As DNA, the CDR3 is TGCGCCAGCAGACCTTTAGGGGGCACAGATACGCAGTATTTT. This gives the protein CASRPLGGTDTQYF.